Listed here are 13 T cell receptor beta chains from one sample, sequenced in a study of blood T cell repertoires in COVID-19. Sequencing used immunoSEQ multiplex PCR; TCRdb keeps in-frame clones, though not all of them. The sample includes 150,000 to 160,000 clones, approximately 92% of them seen just once. The sequenced sample consisted of peripheral blood. The receptors derive from a middle-aged woman with acute or convalescent COVID-19.

The chain carries TRBV6-5 and TRBJ1-5, with D perhaps TRBD1 (5 bases). The V gene's germline CDR1 is MNHEY and CDR2 SVGAGI. The CDR3 consists of 13 residues. V shed 6 bases and J shed 3 bases, with 9 bases lying between them. CDR3 bases: TGTGCCAGCAGCAGGGTGGTCAATCAGCCCCAGCATTTT. This encodes CASSRVVNQPQHF.

The chain recombines TRBV13 with TRBJ1-1; the D gene is possibly TRBD1 (5 bases). Trimming took 2 bases from V and 4 from J, leaving 8 bases between them. The CDR3 consists of 13 residues. CDR1 and CDR2 (germline): PRHDT, FYEKMQ (reference sequence). The CDR3 DNA is TGTGCCAGCAGCTTACAGGGCGGCACTGAAGCTTTCTTT. Residues: CASSLQGGTEAFF.

Concerning this clone: Other DNA sequences in the sample encode the same CDR3. The CDR3 region is CASSLDSNYGYTF. The CDR3 nucleotides are TGTGCCAGCAGCCTAGACAGCAACTATGGCTACACCTTC. The chain joins TRBV28 to TRBJ1-2; D possibly corresponds to TRBD1 (5 bases). V lost 6 bases to trimming and J lost 2 bases, with 10 bases between them. CDR3 size: 13 residues. CDR1 is MDHEN, CDR2 SYDVKM, per germline.

The rearrangement joins TRBV29-1 to TRBJ1-1, with D possibly matching TRBD1 (6 bases). This CDR3 has 13 residues. Germline CDR1 SQVTM, CDR2 ANQGSEA. The V end lost 6 bases, the J end lost 2 bases, and 13 bases lay between the germline ends. The CDR3 nucleotides read TGCAGCGTCACGACAGGAAAAAACACTGAAGCTTTCTTT. Its translation is CSVTTGKNTEAFF.

This CDR3 is CASSDRLPYGYTF. The CDR3 DNA reads as TGTGCCAGCTCGGACAGACTACCCTATGGCTACACCTTC. The chain carries TRBV28 and TRBJ1-2, with a weak D call TRBD1 (6 bases). Trimming shortened V by 8 bases and J by 4 bases, and 14 bases separated the two germline ends. The CDR3 loop spans 13 amino acids. Germline V gene data show CDR1 as MDHEN and CDR2 as SYDVKM.

The sample holds one count of this clone. This chain connects TRBV18 to TRBJ2-7; 12 nucleotides agree with TRBD1. V gave up 3 bases and J gave up 6 bases; unmatched junction bases: 3. There are 14 residues in the CDR3. Germline loops: CDR1 KGHSH, CDR2 LQKENI. The CDR3 spells CASSPGTGGIEQYF. CDR3 coding DNA: TGTGCCAGCTCACCCGGGACAGGGGGCATCGAGCAGTACTTC.

The chain couples TRBV29-1 to TRBJ2-2; maybe TRBD2 (5 bases). The CDR3 contains 14 residues. CDR1 is SQVTM and CDR2 is ANQGSEA in the germline V gene. V was pared by 3 bases and J by 4 bases, with 12 bases between. The CDR3 loop is CSVETGSGTGELFF. The CDR3 DNA reads TGCAGCGTTGAGACGGGGTCGGGCACCGGGGAGCTGTTTTTT.

The chain is built from TRBV27 and TRBJ2-7, with 7 bases lining up with TRBD2. V was pared by 6 bases and J by 3 bases, with 11 bases of the junction left unmatched. Germline CDR1 is MNHEY and CDR2 is SMNVEV (reference sequence). The CDR3 loop spans 15 amino acids. The CDR3 bases are TGTGCCAGCAGCCTCTCAGCGGGGTCATTCTACGAGCAGTACTTC. Translated: CASSLSAGSFYEQYF.

The chain combines TRBV19 with TRBJ1-5, with D perhaps matching TRBD1 (5 bases). Germline V CDR1 and CDR2: LNHDA, SQIVND (reference sequence). Trimming left V 6 bases short and J 4 bases short, with 7 bases between. There are 12 residues in the CDR3. This chain's CDR3 is CASRQVNQPQHF. The CDR3 DNA sequence: TGTGCCAGTAGACAGGTAAATCAGCCCCAGCATTTT.

To note about this clone: The junction differs from germline at one of its ends, possibly a read error. J is TRBJ2-6 and V is TRBV15; maybe TRBD2 (5 bases). The CDR3 sequence is 16 residues long. Germline values: CDR1 LNHNV, CDR2 YYDKDF (reference sequence). The CDR3 region has the DNA TGTGCCACCAGCAGAGGACTGGGATTGGAGGCCAACGTCCCGACTTTC. This sequence encodes CATSRGLGLEANVPTF.

The chain uses TRBV14 and TRBJ2-1; TRBD2 matches at 11 bases. The CDR3 contains 20 residues. CDR1 and CDR2 from the germline V gene are SGHDN and FVKESK. J was trimmed by 10 bases and V by 0 bases; bases with no gene match: 20. The CDR3 nucleotides are TGTGCCAGCAGCCAAGACCGGGGCCTGACTAGCGGGATTCGGGGTGGAGAGCAGTTCTTC. Protein: CASSQDRGLTSGIRGGEQFF. The complete variable domain, with remaining parts taken from reference TRBV14 and TRBJ2-1, reads EAGVTQFPSHSVIEKGQTVTLRCDPISGHDNLYWYRRVMGKEIKFLLHFVKESKQDESGMPNNRFLAERTGGTYSTLKVQPAELEDSGVYFCASSQDRGLTSGIRGGEQFFGPGTRLTVL.

The CDR3 is CSASFQWELGNQPQHF. CDR3 coding DNA: TGCAGTGCTAGTTTTCAGTGGGAGCTGGGCAATCAGCCCCAGCATTTT. The chain employs TRBV20-1 and TRBJ1-5; no firm D call. Per germline, CDR1 DFQATT and CDR2 SNEGSKA (reference sequence). CDR3 length: 16 residues. Deletions cut 3 bases from V and 2 bases from J, with 17 bases between.

The chain links TRBV29-1 to TRBJ2-3, with 8 bases aligning to TRBD2. Germline CDR1 reads SQVTM; CDR2 reads ANQGSEA. The CDR3 covers 15 residues. The junction had 7 bases not matched to a gene; V was cut back by 0 bases and J by 5 bases. DNA for the CDR3: TGCAGCGTTGAAGAATCGGGGGGGCGCGGAGATACGCAGTATTTT. It encodes CSVEESGGRGDTQYF.